A single sample gave rise to the 14 T cell receptor beta chains below, sequenced in a study of shared clonotypes between healthy human individuals. Repertoires were generated with immunoSEQ multiplex PCR, while TCRdb's copy carries only in-frame clones and drops some. Of over 2 million clones listed, 85% to 95% were seen once; the top ten hold roughly 0.13%. Source material: naive CD4+ T cells sorted from blood. Specified subset: CD45RA+ positively selected. These receptors all come from a young man in good health.

This clone was observed once. V usage is TRBV4-1 and J usage is TRBJ2-1; D uncertain. Germline loops: CDR1 MGHRA, CDR2 YSYEKL. The CDR3 totals 13 residues. The V and J ends lost 0 bases and 14 bases respectively, with 14 bases between them. The CDR3 here is CASSQDSAILKFF. The CDR3 DNA reads TGCGCCAGCAGCCAAGATTCGGCTATCCTAAAGTTCTTC.

The V gene is TRBV19, the J gene TRBJ1-5; a weak D match, TRBD1 (5 bases). The length of the CDR3 is 13 residues. Germline assignment: CDR1 LNHDA and CDR2 SQIVND (reference sequence). V lost 5 bases and J lost 0, with 5 bases in between. The CDR3 DNA is TGTGCCAGTAGTGACAGTAGCAATCAGCCCCAGCATTTT. Translating it yields CASSDSSNQPQHF.

V is TRBV11-2 and J is TRBJ2-4; 7 bases line up with TRBD2. Germline V gene data show CDR1 as SGHAT and CDR2 as FQNNGV. The CDR3 is 17 amino acids. Trimming at V came to 5 bases and at J to 0 bases, leaving 10 bases not matched to a gene. CDR3 nucleotides: TGTGCCAGCAGCGATAGTGGGGGAGGGAGAGCCAAAAACATTCAGTACTTC. Protein product: CASSDSGGGRAKNIQYF. Complete variable domain (other parts from reference TRBV11-2 and TRBJ2-4): EAGVAQSPRYKIIEKRQSVAFWCNPISGHATLYWYQQILGQGPKLLIQFQNNGVVDDSQLPKDRFSAERLKGVDSTLKIQPAKLEDSAVYLCASSDSGGGRAKNIQYFGAGTRLSVL.

This clone appeared once. This rearrangement joins TRBV7-9 to TRBJ1-4, with D unresolved. The CDR3 consists of 17 residues. Trimming took 1 base from V and 0 from J, leaving 12 bases between them. Germline CDR1 reads SEHNR; CDR2 reads FQNEAQ (reference sequence). CDR3 in DNA: TGTGCCAGCAGCTTAGTAACGTTTAACCCAACTAATGAAAAACTGTTTTTT. Translating it yields CASSLVTFNPTNEKLFF. The variable domain in full, with the rest retrieved from reference TRBV7-9 and TRBJ1-4, is DTGVSQNPRHKITKRGQNVTFRCDPISEHNRLYWYRQTLGQGPEFLTYFQNEAQLEKSRLLSDRFSAERPKGSFSTLEIQRTEQGDSAMYLCASSLVTFNPTNEKLFFGSGTQLSVL.

The chain carries TRBV5-5 and TRBJ2-7, with 8 positions matching TRBD1. The CDR3 is made up of 14 amino acids. Germline V gives CDR1 SGHKS, CDR2 YYEKEE (reference sequence). The V gene end was trimmed by 3 bases and the J gene end by 3 bases; junction bases not matched to a gene: 5. The chain's CDR3 is CASSSGQAVYEQYF. The CDR3 DNA reads TGTGCCAGCAGCTCGGGACAGGCAGTCTACGAGCAGTACTTC.

The chain is built from TRBV30 and TRBJ1-3; unclear D gene. Germline V gene lookup returns CDR1 GTSNPN and CDR2 SVGIG (reference sequence). V was trimmed by 4 bases and J by 0 bases, leaving 10 bases between them. The CDR3 runs to 14 residues. CDR3 bases: TGTGCCTGGAAGCCCCTAAGCTCTGGAAACACCATATATTTT. Its protein is CAWKPLSSGNTIYF.

The J gene is TRBJ2-7, the V gene TRBV20-1; D remains ambiguous. The CDR3 is 11 amino acids. The germline V gene encodes CDR1 DFQATT and CDR2 SNEGSKA (reference sequence). With 1 base removed from V and 5 bases from J, the gap between germline ends came to 6 bases. CDR3 nucleotides: TGCAGTGCTAGAGCCCTAAACGAGCAGTACTTC. It codes for CSARALNEQYF.

V usage is TRBV29-1 and J usage is TRBJ1-4; no firm D call. CDR3 length: 13 residues. V was pared by 5 bases and J by 4 bases, with 11 bases between. Germline CDR1 reads SQVTM; CDR2 reads ANQGSEA. The CDR3 DNA is TGCAGCGTTTCCAGAGACGGTAATGAAAAACTGTTTTTT. Its protein is CSVSRDGNEKLFF.

V is TRBV5-6 and J is TRBJ1-1; D perhaps matches TRBD1 (6 bases). The germline CDR1 and CDR2 sequences are SGHDT and YYEEEE. Between the trimmed V and J ends, which lost 5 bases and 5 bases, there was a span of 16 bases. CDR3 length: 14 amino acids. CDR3 residues: CASRQGLTRTEAFF. CDR3 nucleotides: TGTGCCAGCAGACAGGGATTGACTAGGACTGAAGCTTTCTTT.

As DNA, the CDR3 is TGTGCCATCAGTGGAACTAGCGGGAGGGCGGCTTACGAGCAGTACTTC. It yields the protein CAISGTSGRAAYEQYF. This rearrangement joins TRBV10-3 to TRBJ2-7; 13 bases map to TRBD2. The CDR3 sequence is 16 residues long. J was trimmed by 4 bases and V by 4 bases; bases with no gene match: 7. CDR1 is ENHRY and CDR2 is SYGVKD in the germline V gene.

A note on this clone: The same CDR3 also results from other DNA sequences found in this sample. The chain has TRBV30 and TRBJ1-5; D call uncertain. From germline, CDR1 is GTSNPN and CDR2 SVGIG (reference sequence). The V and J ends lost 2 bases and 2 bases respectively, with 7 bases between them. The CDR3 covers 13 residues. The CDR3 region is CAWSPWGNQPQHF. The CDR3 region has the DNA TGTGCCTGGAGTCCATGGGGCAATCAGCCCCAGCATTTT.

Notes on this clone: This CDR3 is missing its conserved last phenylalanine or tryptophan, likely due to a read error. The DNA is left out, because the CDR3 cannot be placed on it with certainty; the CDR3 is given as TCRdb lists it. J is TRBJ1-4 and V is TRBV6-5. Germline assignment: CDR1 MNHEY and CDR2 SVGAGI. Ends included, the CDR3 has 8 residues. The CDR3: CASRQGVL.

This sequence joins TRBV10-3 and TRBJ1-4; D call uncertain. CDR1 is ENHRY, CDR2 SYGVKD, per germline. Trimming cost V 0 bases and J 4 bases, with 9 bases left between them. The CDR3 has 15 residues. The CDR3 nucleotides are TGTGCCATCAGTGAGTCGCGGGGAGGTAATGAAAAACTGTTTTTT. Its translation: CAISESRGGNEKLFF.

The V and J genes are TRBV5-1 and TRBJ2-5; 8 bases line up with TRBD2. The CDR3 contains 19 residues. J gave up 7 bases and V 0 bases, and 20 bases lay outside the gene matches. The germline gives CDR1 SGHRS, CDR2 YFSETQ. The CDR3, as DNA: TGCGCCAGCAGCTTGGAGGGTGTAGCGCCCAGGGCGGGGGGCAGGACCCAGTACTTC. This gives the protein CASSLEGVAPRAGGRTQYF.